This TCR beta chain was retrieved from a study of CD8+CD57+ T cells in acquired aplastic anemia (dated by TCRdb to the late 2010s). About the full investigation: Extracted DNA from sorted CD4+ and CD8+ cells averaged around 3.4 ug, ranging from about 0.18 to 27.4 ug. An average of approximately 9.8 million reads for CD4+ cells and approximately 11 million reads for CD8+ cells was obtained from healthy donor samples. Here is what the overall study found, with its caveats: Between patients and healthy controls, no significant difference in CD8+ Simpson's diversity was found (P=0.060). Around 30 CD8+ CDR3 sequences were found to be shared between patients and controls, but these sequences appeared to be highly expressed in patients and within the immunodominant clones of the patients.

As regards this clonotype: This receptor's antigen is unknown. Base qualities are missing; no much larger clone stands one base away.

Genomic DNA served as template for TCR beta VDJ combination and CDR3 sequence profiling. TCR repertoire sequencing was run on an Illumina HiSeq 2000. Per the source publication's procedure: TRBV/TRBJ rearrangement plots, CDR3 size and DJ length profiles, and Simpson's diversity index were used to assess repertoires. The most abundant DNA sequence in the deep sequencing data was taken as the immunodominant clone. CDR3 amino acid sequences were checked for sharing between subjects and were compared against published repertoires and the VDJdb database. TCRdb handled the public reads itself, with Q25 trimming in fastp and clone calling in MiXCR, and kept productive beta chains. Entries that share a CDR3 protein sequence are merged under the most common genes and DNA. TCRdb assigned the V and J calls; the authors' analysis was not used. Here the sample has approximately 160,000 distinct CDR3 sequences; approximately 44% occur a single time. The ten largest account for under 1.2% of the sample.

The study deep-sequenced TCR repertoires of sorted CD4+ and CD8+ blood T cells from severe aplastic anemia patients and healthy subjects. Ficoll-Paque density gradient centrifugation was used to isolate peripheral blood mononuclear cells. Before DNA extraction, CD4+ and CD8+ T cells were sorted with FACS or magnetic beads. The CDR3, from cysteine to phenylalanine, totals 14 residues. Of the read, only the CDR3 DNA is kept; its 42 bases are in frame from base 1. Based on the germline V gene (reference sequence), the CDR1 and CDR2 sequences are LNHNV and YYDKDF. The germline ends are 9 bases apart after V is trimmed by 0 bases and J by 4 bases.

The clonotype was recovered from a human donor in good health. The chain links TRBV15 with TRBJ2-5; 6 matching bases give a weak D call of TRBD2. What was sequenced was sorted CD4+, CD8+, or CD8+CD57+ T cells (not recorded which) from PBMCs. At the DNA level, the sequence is TGTGCCACCAGCAGAGATGCGGAGGGAGAGACCCAGTACTTC. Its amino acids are CATSRDAEGETQYF.